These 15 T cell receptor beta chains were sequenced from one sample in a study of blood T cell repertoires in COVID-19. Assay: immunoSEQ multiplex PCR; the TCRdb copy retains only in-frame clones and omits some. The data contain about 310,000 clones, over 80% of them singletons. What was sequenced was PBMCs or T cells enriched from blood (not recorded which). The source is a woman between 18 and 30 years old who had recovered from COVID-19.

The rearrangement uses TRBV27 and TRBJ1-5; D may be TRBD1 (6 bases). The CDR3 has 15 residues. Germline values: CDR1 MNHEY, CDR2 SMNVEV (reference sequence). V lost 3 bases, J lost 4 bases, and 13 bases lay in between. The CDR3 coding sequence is TGTGCCAGCAGTTTGATCGGGACAATGAATCAGCCCCAGCATTTT. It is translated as CASSLIGTMNQPQHF.

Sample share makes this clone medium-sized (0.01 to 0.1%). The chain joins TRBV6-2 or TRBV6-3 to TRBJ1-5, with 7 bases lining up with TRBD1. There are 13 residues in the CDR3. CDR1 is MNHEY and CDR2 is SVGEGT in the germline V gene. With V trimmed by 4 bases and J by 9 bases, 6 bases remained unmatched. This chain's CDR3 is CASSFSQGGPQHF. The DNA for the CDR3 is TGTGCCAGCAGTTTCTCCCAGGGGGGGCCCCAGCATTTT.

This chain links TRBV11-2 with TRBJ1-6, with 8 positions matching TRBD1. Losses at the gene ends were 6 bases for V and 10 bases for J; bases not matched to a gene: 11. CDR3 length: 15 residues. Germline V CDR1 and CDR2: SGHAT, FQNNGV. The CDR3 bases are TGTGCCAGCAGACTCTATCGACAGGGGCTGTCACCCCTCCACTTT. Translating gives CASRLYRQGLSPLHF.

This chain's CDR3 is CATSAQVVREKLFF. In DNA form, the CDR3 reads TGTGCCACCAGCGCCCAGGTAGTCCGCGAAAAACTGTTTTTT. This rearrangement joins TRBV15 to TRBJ1-4, with D uncertain. Germline CDR1 reads LNHNV; CDR2 reads YYDKDF (reference sequence). The length of the CDR3 is 14 residues. Trimming removed 5 bases from V and 8 bases from J, with 15 bases in between.

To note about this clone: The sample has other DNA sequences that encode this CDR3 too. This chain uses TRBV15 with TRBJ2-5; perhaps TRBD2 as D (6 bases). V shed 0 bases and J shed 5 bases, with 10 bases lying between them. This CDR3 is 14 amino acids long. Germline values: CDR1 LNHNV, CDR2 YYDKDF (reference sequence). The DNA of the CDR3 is TGTGCCACCAGCAGAGATAGTGGGGGGGAGACCCAGTACTTC. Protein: CATSRDSGGETQYF.

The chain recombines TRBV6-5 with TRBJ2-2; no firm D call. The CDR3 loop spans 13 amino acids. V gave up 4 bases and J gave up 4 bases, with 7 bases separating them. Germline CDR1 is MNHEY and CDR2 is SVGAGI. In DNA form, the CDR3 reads TGTGCCAGCAGTTTTACTACCACCGGGGAGCTGTTTTTT. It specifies CASSFTTTGELFF.

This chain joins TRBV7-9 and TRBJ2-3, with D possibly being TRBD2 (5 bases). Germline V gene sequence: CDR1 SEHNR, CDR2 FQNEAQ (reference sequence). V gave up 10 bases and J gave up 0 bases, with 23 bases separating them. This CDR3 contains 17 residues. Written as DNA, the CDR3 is TGTGCCACCACCTCGGAGGTCTCCCAAACTAGCACAGATACGCAGTATTTT. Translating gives CATTSEVSQTSTDTQYF. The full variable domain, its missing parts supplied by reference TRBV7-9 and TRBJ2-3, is DTGVSQNPRHKITKRGQNVTFRCDPISEHNRLYWYRQTLGQGPEFLTYFQNEAQLEKSRLLSDRFSAERPKGSFSTLEIQRTEQGDSAMYLCATTSEVSQTSTDTQYFGPGTRLTVL.

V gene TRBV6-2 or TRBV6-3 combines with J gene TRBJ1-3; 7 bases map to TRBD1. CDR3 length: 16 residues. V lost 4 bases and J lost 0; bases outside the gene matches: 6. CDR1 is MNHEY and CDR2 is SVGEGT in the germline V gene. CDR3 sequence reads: CASSSRQGGSGNTIYF. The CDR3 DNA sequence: TGTGCCAGCAGTTCGAGACAGGGAGGCTCTGGAAACACCATATATTTT.

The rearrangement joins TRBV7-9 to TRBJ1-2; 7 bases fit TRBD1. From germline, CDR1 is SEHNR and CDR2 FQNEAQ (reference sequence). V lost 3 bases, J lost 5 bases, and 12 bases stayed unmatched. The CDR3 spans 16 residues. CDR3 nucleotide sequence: TGTGCCAGCAGCTTGGATGGAAGGGGGCGGGTTTATGGCTACACCTTC. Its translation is CASSLDGRGRVYGYTF.

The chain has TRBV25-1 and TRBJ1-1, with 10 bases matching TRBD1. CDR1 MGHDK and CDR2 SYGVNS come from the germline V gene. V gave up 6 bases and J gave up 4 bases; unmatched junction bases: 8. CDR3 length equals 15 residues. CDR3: CASRHTRTGGTEAFF. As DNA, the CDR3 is TGTGCCAGCAGGCACACCAGGACAGGGGGCACTGAAGCTTTCTTT.

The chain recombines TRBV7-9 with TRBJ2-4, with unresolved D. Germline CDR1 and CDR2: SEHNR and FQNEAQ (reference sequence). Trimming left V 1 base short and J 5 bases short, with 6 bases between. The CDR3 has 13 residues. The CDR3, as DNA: TGTGCCAGCAGCTTAGTCCTTGAAAACATTCAGTACTTC. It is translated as CASSLVLENIQYF.

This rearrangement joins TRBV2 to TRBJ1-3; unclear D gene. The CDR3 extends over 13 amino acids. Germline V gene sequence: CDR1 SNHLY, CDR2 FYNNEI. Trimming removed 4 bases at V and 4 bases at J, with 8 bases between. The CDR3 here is CASSVSGGNTIYF. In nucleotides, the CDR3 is TGTGCCAGCAGTGTGTCGGGAGGAAACACCATATATTTT.

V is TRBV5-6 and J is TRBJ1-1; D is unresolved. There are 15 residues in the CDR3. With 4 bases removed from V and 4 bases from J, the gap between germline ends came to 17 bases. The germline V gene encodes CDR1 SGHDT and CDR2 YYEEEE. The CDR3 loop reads CASSALGGLGTEAFF. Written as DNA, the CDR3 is TGTGCCAGCAGCGCTCTAGGTGGATTAGGCACTGAAGCTTTCTTT.

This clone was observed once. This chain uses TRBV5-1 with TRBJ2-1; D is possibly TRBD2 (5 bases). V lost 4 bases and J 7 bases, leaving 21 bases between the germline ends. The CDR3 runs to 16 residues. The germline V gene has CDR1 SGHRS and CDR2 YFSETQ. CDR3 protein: CASSVSLAWGGNEQFF. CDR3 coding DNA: TGCGCCAGCAGCGTGTCCCTAGCTTGGGGTGGGAATGAGCAGTTCTTC.

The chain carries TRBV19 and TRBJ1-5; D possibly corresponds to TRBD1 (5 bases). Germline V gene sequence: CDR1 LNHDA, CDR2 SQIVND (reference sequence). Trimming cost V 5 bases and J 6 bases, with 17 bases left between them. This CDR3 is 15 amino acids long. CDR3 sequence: CASSGTGLISQPQHF. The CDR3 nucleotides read TGTGCCAGTAGTGGCACAGGTTTAATTAGTCAGCCCCAGCATTTT.